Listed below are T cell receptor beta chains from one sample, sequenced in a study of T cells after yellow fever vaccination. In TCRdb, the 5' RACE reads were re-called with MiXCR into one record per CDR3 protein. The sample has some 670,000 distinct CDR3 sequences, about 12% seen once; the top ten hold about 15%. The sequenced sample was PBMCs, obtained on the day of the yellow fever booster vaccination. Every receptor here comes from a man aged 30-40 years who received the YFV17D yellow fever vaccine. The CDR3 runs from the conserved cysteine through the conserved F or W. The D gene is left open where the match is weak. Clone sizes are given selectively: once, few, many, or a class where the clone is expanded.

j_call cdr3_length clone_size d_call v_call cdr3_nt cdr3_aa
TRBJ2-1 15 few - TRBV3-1 TGTGCCAGCAGCCAAGATGCACTAAGAAGCGGTGAGCAGTTCTTC CASSQDALRSGEQFF
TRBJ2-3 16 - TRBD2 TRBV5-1 TGCGCCAGCAGCACCCAGACTAGCGGGAGCACAGATACGCAGTATTTT CASSTQTSGSTDTQYF
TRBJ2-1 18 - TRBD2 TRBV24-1 TGTGCCACCAGTATGCCGGGGCGGGAGGGCCCTACCTACAATGAGCAGTTCTTC CATSMPGREGPTYNEQFF
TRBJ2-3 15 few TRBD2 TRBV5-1 TGCGCCAGCGAGAAAGAACTAGCGGGCCTCGATACGCAGTATTTT CASEKELAGLDTQYF
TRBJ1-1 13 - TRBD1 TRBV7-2 TGTGCCAGCAGCTTAGACGACAGGGGTGCAGCTTTCTTT CASSLDDRGAAFF
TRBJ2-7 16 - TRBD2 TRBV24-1 TGTGCCACCAGTGATTCCGGCCCAGCGGGGAGATACGAGCAGTACTTC CATSDSGPAGRYEQYF
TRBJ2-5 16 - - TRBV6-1 TGTGCCAGCAGTCAAACCGGGTCAATAAAGGGGGAGACCCAGTACTTC CASSQTGSIKGETQYF
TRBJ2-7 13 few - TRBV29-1 TGCAGCGCTAAGACGGGCCCAGGGTACGAGCAGTACTTC CSAKTGPGYEQYF
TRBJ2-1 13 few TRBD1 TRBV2 TGTGCCACCCCGGGACAGCCCTACAATGAGCAGTTCTTC CATPGQPYNEQFF
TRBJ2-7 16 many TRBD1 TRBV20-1 TGCAGTGCTAGATCTTCCGGGACAGGGAGGCCCTACGAGCAGTACTTC CSARSSGTGRPYEQYF
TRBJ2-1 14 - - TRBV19 TGTGCCAGTAAGGTATCCAGGTCAAGCAATGAGCAGTTCTTC CASKVSRSSNEQFF
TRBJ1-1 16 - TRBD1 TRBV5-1 TGCGCCAGCAGTTCTAGGACAGGAAGTATGAACACTGAAGCTTTCTTT CASSSRTGSMNTEAFF
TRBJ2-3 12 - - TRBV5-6 TGTGCCAGCAGCTTTCTAGTTGATACGCAGTATTTT CASSFLVDTQYF
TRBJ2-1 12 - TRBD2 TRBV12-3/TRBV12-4 TGTGCCACCACCCTAGCGGCCAATGAGCAGTTCTTC CATTLAANEQFF
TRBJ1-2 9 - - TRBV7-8 TGTGCCAGCAGCCCTGCGCTCACCTTC CASSPALTF
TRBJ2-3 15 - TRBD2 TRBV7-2 TGTGCCAGCAGCTTAGTGACTAGCGGGAGGGATACGCAGTATTTT CASSLVTSGRDTQYF
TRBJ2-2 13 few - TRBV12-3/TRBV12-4 TGTGCCAGCAGTATACAGTTTCCCGGGGAGCTGTTTTTT CASSIQFPGELFF
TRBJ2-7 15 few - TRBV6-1 TGTGCCAATCCGAACAGGGCAGAAGGGTCCTACGAGCAGTACTTC CANPNRAEGSYEQYF
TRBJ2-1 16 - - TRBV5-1 TGCGCCAGCAGCTTGGCCTTAGTGCGCGCCTACAATGAGCAGTTCTTC CASSLALVRAYNEQFF
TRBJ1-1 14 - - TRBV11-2 TGTGCCAGCAGCACGCGGGGGCGGGACACTGAAGCTTTCTTT CASSTRGRDTEAFF
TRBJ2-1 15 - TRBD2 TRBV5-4 TGTGCCAGCGGCGGGTCTAGCGGGCAACTTAATGAGCAGTTCTTC CASGGSSGQLNEQFF
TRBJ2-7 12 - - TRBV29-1 TGCAGCGTTGTTGCCGGGAGATACGAGCAGTACTTC CSVVAGRYEQYF
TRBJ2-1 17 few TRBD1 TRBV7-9 TGTGCCAGCAGCTTAGAGCTTCTAGGGACAGTCTACAATGAGCAGTTCTTC CASSLELLGTVYNEQFF
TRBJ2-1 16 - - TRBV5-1 TGCGCCAGCAGCTTTCCGGCGAATCCCCGAAACAATGAGCAGTTCTTC CASSFPANPRNNEQFF
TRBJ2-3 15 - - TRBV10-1 TGCGCCAGCAGTGAGTCCGCGAGTGAGACAGATACGCAGTATTTT CASSESASETDTQYF
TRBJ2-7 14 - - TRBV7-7 TGTGCCAGCAGCTTAATGAGGGGCTTTTACGAGCAGTACTTC CASSLMRGFYEQYF
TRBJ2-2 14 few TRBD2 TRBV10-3 TGTGCCAAACCTAGCGGGAATCATACCGGGGAGCTGTTTTTT CAKPSGNHTGELFF
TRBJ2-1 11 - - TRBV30 TGTGCCTGGCGGGGGCACGGGGAGCAGTTCTTC CAWRGHGEQFF
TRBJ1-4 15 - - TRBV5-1 TGCGCCAGCAGCTTCAGCGGAGGGCTAAATGAAAAACTGTTTTTT CASSFSGGLNEKLFF
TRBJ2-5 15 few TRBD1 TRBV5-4 TGTGCCAGCAGCTACGGGGACAGGGGGGCGGAGACCCAGTACTTC CASSYGDRGAETQYF
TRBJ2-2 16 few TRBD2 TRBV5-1 TGCGCCAGCAGCTTGTCCGGGACTAAAATTACCGGGGAGCTGTTTTTT CASSLSGTKITGELFF
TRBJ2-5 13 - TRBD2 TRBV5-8 TGTGCCAGCAACCGACTAGCGGGAGAGACCCAGTACTTC CASNRLAGETQYF
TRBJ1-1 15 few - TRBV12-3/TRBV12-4 TGTGCCAGCAGTTTAGCGGGTACATCTAACACTGAAGCTTTCTTT CASSLAGTSNTEAFF
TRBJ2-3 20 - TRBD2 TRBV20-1 TGCAGTGCGACAGCCACCGGCGGACTAGCGGGAGTGGGTGTCACAGATACGCAGTATTTT CSATATGGLAGVGVTDTQYF
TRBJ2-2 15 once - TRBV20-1 TGCAGTGCTAGAGATGGAGAGAAGGGCACCGGGGAGCTGTTTTTT CSARDGEKGTGELFF
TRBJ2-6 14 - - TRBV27 TGTGCCAGCAGCCGGTCGACCGGGGCCAACGTCCTGACTTTC CASSRSTGANVLTF
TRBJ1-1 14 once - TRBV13 TGTGCCAGCAGCTTACGAACAGGGAGGACTGAAGCTTTCTTT CASSLRTGRTEAFF
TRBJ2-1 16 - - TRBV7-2 TGTGCCAGCAGCTTAACCCATTCGCCTTCCTACAATGAGCAGTTCTTC CASSLTHSPSYNEQFF
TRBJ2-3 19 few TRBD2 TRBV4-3 TGCGCCAGCAGCCAAGTTCAGCTAGCGGCGATCACGCGCACAGATACGCAGTATTTT CASSQVQLAAITRTDTQYF
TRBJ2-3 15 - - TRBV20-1 TGCAGTGCTATCCCCATGGCGGGGAACACAGATACGCAGTATTTT CSAIPMAGNTDTQYF
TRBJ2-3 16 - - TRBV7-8 TGTGCCAGCAGCCGTCAGGGGGGGACCACCACAGATACGCAGTATTTT CASSRQGGTTTDTQYF
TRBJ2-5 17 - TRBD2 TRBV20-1 TGCAGTGCTAGAGATCCTACTAGCGGGTTTCCTGGGGAGACCCAGTACTTC CSARDPTSGFPGETQYF
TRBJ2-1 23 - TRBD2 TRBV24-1 TGTGCCACCAGTGATCAACCCCATTTACCACTAGCGGGAGGGCCAAGCTCCTACAATGAGCAGTTCTTC CATSDQPHLPLAGGPSSYNEQFF
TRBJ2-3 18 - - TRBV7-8 TGTGCCAGCAGCTACCGGCGAGGTGGTACCCAGGCGACAGATACGCAGTATTTT CASSYRRGGTQATDTQYF
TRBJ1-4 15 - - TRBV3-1 TGTGCCAGCAGCCAAGGGGACGGCAGAAATGAAAAACTGTTTTTT CASSQGDGRNEKLFF
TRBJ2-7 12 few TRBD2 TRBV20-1 TGCAGTGCTCAGGGGACTAGCGGACAGCAGTACTTC CSAQGTSGQQYF